The rows below give T cell receptor beta chains drawn from one sample of a study of vaccination effects on CD4 cells after COVID-19. Their antigen targets remain unknown. Sequencing used immunoSEQ multiplex PCR; TCRdb keeps in-frame clones, though not all of them. The sample yields tens of thousands of clones, around 75% seen once. The specimen was CD4+ T cells from PBMCs cultured with SARS-CoV-2 spike peptides, collected before COVID-19 vaccination. These receptors were collected from a human donor who received a COVID-19 vaccine. Both conserved end residues are part of each CDR3. A D gene is named only where the DNA matches it firmly. A clone size is listed for some rows: how often the clone was seen (once, few, many), or a class if it is expanded.

j_call clone_size v_call d_call cdr3_nt cdr3_aa
TRBJ1-1 - TRBV6-2/TRBV6-3 - TGTGCCAGCAGTTATGAGAGGGGTGAAGCTTTCTTT CASSYERGEAFF
TRBJ1-1 - TRBV6-1 - TGTGCCAGCAGTGAATACCAGACCCGTGAAGCTTTCTTT CASSEYQTREAFF
TRBJ2-2 - TRBV5-1 - TGCGCCAGCAGCTTGGGGGGACATAACGGGGAGCTGTTTTTT CASSLGGHNGELFF
TRBJ2-7 - TRBV12-3/TRBV12-4 - TGTGCCAGCAGTTTCGGCGGTGGGTACGAGCAGTACTTC CASSFGGGYEQYF
TRBJ1-1 - TRBV6-5 - TGTGCCAGCAGCCTCGGACAGATGAACACTGAAGCTTTCTTT CASSLGQMNTEAFF
TRBJ1-1 - TRBV30 - TGTGCCTGGAGAGTCCCGCGGGGGAGGGGGAAGAACACTGAAGCTTTCTTT CAWRVPRGRGKNTEAFF
TRBJ2-7 - TRBV3-1/TRBV3-2 - TGTGCCAGCAGCCACAGGTCTCACTACGAGCAGTACTTC CASSHRSHYEQYF
TRBJ1-5 - TRBV5-6 - TGTGCCAGCAGCTTGGGACCGGGACAAATTTATAGCAATCAGCCCCAGCATTTT CASSLGPGQIYSNQPQHF
TRBJ2-2 - TRBV6-4 - TGTGCCAGGGGGGGGGCTAGTGGCGGGGAGCTGTTTTTT CARGGASGGELFF
TRBJ1-2 - TRBV25-1 - TGTGCCAGCAGTGAACAGGGGCCGGATGGCTACACCTTC CASSEQGPDGYTF
TRBJ1-3 - TRBV30 - TGTGGAGGCCAGGGGCCAGGAAACACCATATATTTT CGGQGPGNTIYF
TRBJ1-4 - TRBV5-4 - TGTGCCAGCGCCCGGGGGGGGGACGGTGAAAAACTGTTTTTT CASARGGDGEKLFF
TRBJ1-4 - TRBV12-2 - TGTGCAAGTCGCTCACAACCGAGGGTTTGGGAAAAACTGTTTTTT CASRSQPRVWEKLFF
TRBJ2-5 - TRBV30 - TGTGCCTGGAAAGCGCCACCAAAAGAGACCCAGTACTTC CAWKAPPKETQYF
TRBJ2-1 - TRBV19 - TGTGCCAGTAGTATAGGCCCCGGCGCCTACAATGAGCAGTTCTTC CASSIGPGAYNEQFF
TRBJ1-4 few TRBV3-1/TRBV3-2 TRBD1 TGTGCCAGCACCAGGGGGGGGAATGAAAAACTGTTTTTT CASTRGGNEKLFF
TRBJ2-5 - TRBV7-2 - TGTGCCAGCAGTCCGGGGGGCCGGGAGACCCAGTACTTC CASSPGGRETQYF
TRBJ1-5 few TRBV4-1 TRBD1 TGCGCCAGCAGCCAAGCAGGGGGCGGGCAGCCCCAGCATTTT CASSQAGGGQPQHF
TRBJ1-2 once TRBV28 - TGTGCCAGCGGGCCCCTCGCCCCGATCAGAGGTGGCTACACCTTC CASGPLAPIRGGYTF
TRBJ1-4 - TRBV5-4 TRBD1 TGTGCCAGCAGCAGACAGGGGTCAAGTGAAAAACTGTTTTTT CASSRQGSSEKLFF
TRBJ1-6 few TRBV28 - TGTGCCAGCAAGGAGTGGAATTCACCCCTCCACTTT CASKEWNSPLHF
TRBJ1-1 - TRBV10-3 - TGTGCCCCTTATTACCCGGAAGGGGACACTGAAGCTTTCTTT CAPYYPEGDTEAFF
TRBJ2-3 - TRBV11-1 TRBD1 TGTGCCAGCAGCTTAGATGGCAGGGGGCGGACAGATACGCAGTATTTT CASSLDGRGRTDTQYF
TRBJ1-2 - TRBV2 TRBD1 TGTGCCAGCAGTGAAGCGTTGCGGGACAGACGTTATGGCTACACCTTC CASSEALRDRRYGYTF
TRBJ2-5 - TRBV11-3 TRBD2 TGTGCCAGCAGCTTAGGGGGGACTAGCGCCCAAGAGACCCAGTACTTC CASSLGGTSAQETQYF
TRBJ1-5 - TRBV6-5 - TGTGCCAGCAGACCGGGACGGAATAGCAATCAGCCCCAGCATTTT CASRPGRNSNQPQHF
TRBJ2-1 - TRBV19 TRBD2 TGTGCCAGTAGTATCAGGGGGGGACTAGCGGGTCTAGAGCAGTTCTTC CASSIRGGLAGLEQFF
TRBJ2-3 - TRBV14 - TGTGCCAGCAGCCAAGACACGGCGTTTGGTACGCAGTATTTT CASSQDTAFGTQYF
TRBJ2-3 - TRBV18 TRBD1 TGTGCCAGCTCACCACAGGACAGGCCTAGCACAGATACGCAGTATTTT CASSPQDRPSTDTQYF
TRBJ2-7 - TRBV5-4 - TGTGCCAGCAGCTTGGAGCGTTCCTTCTACGAGCAGTACTTC CASSLERSFYEQYF
TRBJ2-2 - TRBV5-6 - TGTGCCAGCAGCTTGGGTGGTGGGAACACCGGGGAGCTGTTTTTT CASSLGGGNTGELFF
TRBJ2-1 once TRBV15 TRBD1 TGTGCCACCAGCAGTGTGGACAGGGAACAAGATGAGCAGTTCTTC CATSSVDREQDEQFF
TRBJ2-7 - TRBV28 - TGTGCCAGCAGTCCTAGAAGGCGGGCGGCGAGTGTTTACGAGCAGTACTTC CASSPRRRAASVYEQYF
TRBJ2-5 - TRBV19 TRBD2 TGTGCCAGTAGTAAACTAGCGGGAGGGCCGGAGACCCAGTACTTC CASSKLAGGPETQYF
TRBJ2-1 - TRBV6-6 TRBD2 TGTGCCAGCAGACTAGCGGGGGGGAGTAATGAGCAGTTCTTC CASRLAGGSNEQFF
TRBJ2-7 - TRBV30 TRBD2 TGTGCCTGGAGTGCCCCTGGGGGACTAGCGGGAGTCAGGCAGTACTTC CAWSAPGGLAGVRQYF
TRBJ2-5 - TRBV27 - TGTGCCAGCAGTTTAACTAAACCCCAAGAGACCCAGTACTTC CASSLTKPQETQYF
TRBJ1-1 - TRBV30 - TGTGCCTGGAGTAGACAGCTGAACACTGAAGCTTTCTTT CAWSRQLNTEAFF
TRBJ1-1 once TRBV4-2 TRBD1 TGTGCCAGCAGCCAACCACAGGGGAATGATGTTTTCTTT CASSQPQGNDVFF
TRBJ2-3 - TRBV29-1 TRBD2 TGCAGCGTTGAACCTCTCGGGACTAGCGGGAGGACTAGCACAGATACGCAGTATTTT CSVEPLGTSGRTSTDTQYF
TRBJ1-2 - TRBV28 - TGTGCCAGCAGTCCTGGGGGGATGGGACGGTATGGCTACACCTTC CASSPGGMGRYGYTF
TRBJ2-1 - TRBV6-5 TRBD1 TGTGCCAGCACCCGACAGGGCGGAAGAAATGAGCAGTTCTTC CASTRQGGRNEQFF
TRBJ1-2 medium-sized TRBV18 - TGTGCCAGCTCGGCGACCGGGACACCGGCGGGTGGCTACACCTTC CASSATGTPAGGYTF
TRBJ1-2 once TRBV5-6 - TGTGCCAGCAGCTTTTCGGACAGAGTCTATGGCTACACCTTC CASSFSDRVYGYTF
TRBJ2-2 - TRBV12-5 - TGTGCTAGTGGTTTGATCTTGGGGGGCCGGAACACCGGGGAGCTGTTTTTT CASGLILGGRNTGELFF
TRBJ2-5 - TRBV7-2 - TGTGCCAGCAGCTTATGGAAGGGCCAAGAGACCCAGTACTTC CASSLWKGQETQYF
TRBJ2-3 - TRBV9 TRBD2 TGTGCCAGCAGCGTTAGCGGGGGATACACAGATACGCAGTATTTT CASSVSGGYTDTQYF
TRBJ2-5 - TRBV19 - TGTGCCAGTAGCCCCACGGGGTTAGCGGCTTCCCAGTACTTC CASSPTGLAASQYF
TRBJ2-7 - TRBV2 TRBD2 TGTGCCAGCAGGGTGACTAGCGGGAGTAAGTACTTC CASRVTSGSKYF
TRBJ2-7 - TRBV7-2 TRBD1 TGTGCCAGCAGCCCCCGACAGGGCCTCGGGTACGAGCAGTACTTC CASSPRQGLGYEQYF
TRBJ1-5 - TRBV3-1/TRBV3-2 - TGTGCCCCGGGGGGACCTCAGCCCCAGCATTTT CAPGGPQPQHF
TRBJ1-6 - TRBV19 - TGTGCCAGTAGTACTGGGACACCTAATTCACCCCTCCACTTT CASSTGTPNSPLHF
TRBJ2-1 few TRBV20-1 TRBD2 TGCAGTGCTAGTTACGGGACTAGCGGGAGGTACAATGAGCAGTTCTTC CSASYGTSGRYNEQFF
TRBJ2-2 - TRBV7-2 - TGTGCCAGCAGCTTAGAAGGGGAGCTGTTTTTT CASSLEGELFF